Below, 12 T cell receptor beta chains from the same sample are listed, as sequenced in a study of T cells in localized non-small cell lung cancer (dated by TCRdb to about 2020). The receptor library was made with the immunoSEQ multiplex PCR assay. TCRdb re-hosts the immuneACCESS table, in-frame sequences only. Its copies lack some clones; in the studies checked, an unresolved V gene accounts for under half of them, and the cause for the rest is not known. The sample table lists fewer than 20,000 clones, around 91% of them with a count of one. The ten largest clones add up to 27% of the sample. The source material was peripheral blood, sampled before any cancer treatment. Receptors originate from a female donor over 55 with stage III squamous cell lung carcinoma.

V is TRBV28 and J is TRBJ1-3, with a possible D match to TRBD1 (6 bases). The CDR3 has 15 amino acids. The germline V gene has CDR1 MDHEN and CDR2 SYDVKM. Between the trimmed V and J ends, which lost 4 bases and 0 bases, there was a span of 10 bases. CDR3 loop: CASSWGQLSGNTIYF. CDR3 DNA: TGTGCCAGCAGTTGGGGGCAGCTCTCTGGAAACACCATATATTTT.

The rearrangement uses TRBV28 and TRBJ2-5, with 7 bases matching TRBD1. Judging by the DNA end, TRBJ2-7 fits better; the J call may be wrong. The CDR3 totals 14 residues. CDR1 and CDR2 from the germline V gene are MDHEN and SYDVKM. The CDR3 bases are TGTGCCAGCACCCAGGGTAGGGGGCTCTACGAGCAGTACTTC. Protein sequence: CASTQGRGLYEQYF.

The genes are TRBV7-9 and TRBJ2-7, with D uncertain. Trimming took off 5 bases at V and 3 bases at J, with 5 bases between the two ends. Germline V gives CDR1 SEHNR, CDR2 FQNEAQ (reference sequence). This CDR3 region has 11 residues. CDR3 bases: TGTGCCAGCAGCGTAAACTACGAGCAGTACTTC. Protein sequence: CASSVNYEQYF.

The chain joins TRBV18 to TRBJ2-3; no definite D call. This CDR3 spans 12 amino acids. V was trimmed by 0 bases and J by 3 bases, leaving 1 base between them. CDR1 is KGHSH, CDR2 LQKENI, per germline. The CDR3 sequence is CASSPPTDTQYF. In nucleotides, the CDR3 is TGTGCCAGCTCACCACCTACAGATACGCAGTATTTT.

The CDR3 loop is CASSQGEETQYF. CDR3 sequence (DNA): TGTGCCAGCAGCCAAGGGGAGGAGACCCAGTACTTC. This chain joins TRBV11-3 and TRBJ2-5; D is tentatively TRBD1 or TRBD2 (5 bases each). The CDR3 contains 12 residues. Trimming cost V 5 bases and J 5 bases, with 9 bases left between them. Germline CDR1 SGHNT, CDR2 YENEEA.

The CDR3 DNA follows: TGTGCCAGCAGTCGGAGCAGGGCAACTGAAGCTTTCTTT. It specifies CASSRSRATEAFF. The chain links TRBV2 to TRBJ1-1; TRBD1 might be the D (5 bases). Between the trimmed V and J ends, which lost 5 bases and 5 bases, there was a span of 12 bases. CDR3 length equals 13 residues. In germline, CDR1 is SNHLY, CDR2 FYNNEI.

The genes are TRBV2 and TRBJ1-1, with D unclear. CDR3 length equals 14 residues. The germline gives CDR1 SNHLY, CDR2 FYNNEI. V lost 6 bases and J 0 bases, leaving 11 bases between the germline ends. CDR3 coding DNA: TGTGCCAGCAGCTTACAGAGCATGAACACTGAAGCTTTCTTT. It encodes CASSLQSMNTEAFF.

Concerning this clone itself: The conserved closing phenylalanine or tryptophan is absent in this CDR3, likely reflecting a read error. The chain joins TRBV14 to TRBJ1-2, with D perhaps matching TRBD1 (5 bases). Trimming stripped 4 bases from V and 4 bases from J, with 16 bases between. This CDR3 has 15 amino acids. Germline V gene sequence: CDR1 SGHDN, CDR2 FVKESK. The CDR3 spells CASSPGTPFGYGYTL. In DNA form, the CDR3 reads TGTGCCAGCAGCCCAGGGACCCCTTTTGGCTATGGCTACACCCTC.

This clone came up once. The J gene is TRBJ1-5, the V gene TRBV7-2; a weak D match, TRBD1 (6 bases). V shed 2 bases and J shed 0 bases, with 17 bases lying between them. The CDR3 totals 18 residues. Germline V gene data show CDR1 as SGHTA and CDR2 as FQGNSA. The CDR3 region has the DNA TGTGCCAGCAGCTTATTTCCGCGGGGGGCTTATAGCAATCAGCCCCAGCATTTT. Translated: CASSLFPRGAYSNQPQHF.

J is TRBJ1-1 and V is TRBV2, with D unclear. Germline loops: CDR1 SNHLY, CDR2 FYNNEI. V lost 2 bases and J 0 bases, leaving 7 bases between the germline ends. The CDR3 sequence is 14 residues long. CDR3 in amino acids: CASSEQTVNTEAFF. The DNA of the CDR3 is TGTGCCAGCAGTGAACAGACGGTGAACACTGAAGCTTTCTTT.

Note on this clone: A read error may account for a junction end that differs from germline. This chain connects TRBV7-7 to TRBJ2-2; 8 nucleotides match TRBD1. The CDR3 sequence is 18 residues long. CDR1 and CDR2 (germline): SSHAT, FNYEAQ (reference sequence). CDR3 nucleotide sequence: TGTGCTAGCAGTCCCAATCCAGGGGGCCACGGGAACACCGGGGAGCTGTTTTTT. Residues: CASSPNPGGHGNTGELFF.

The chain combines TRBV7-8 with TRBJ2-5, with 7 bases identical to TRBD1. V trimming: 5 bases; J trimming: 5 bases; junction bases outside the gene matches: 8. Germline V gene lookup returns CDR1 SGHVS and CDR2 FQNEAQ. There are 14 residues in the CDR3. CDR3 amino acids: CASSVGGASETQYF. The CDR3 DNA reads as TGTGCCAGCAGCGTAGGGGGCGCGTCCGAGACCCAGTACTTC. The full variable domain, with the rest looked up from reference TRBV7-8 and TRBJ2-5, is GAGVSQSPRYKVAKRGQDVALRCDPISGHVSLFWYQQALGQGPEFLTYFQNEAQLDKSGLPSDRFFAERPEGSVSTLKIQRTQQEDSAVYLCASSVGGASETQYFGPGTRLLVL.